Sequencing of this T cell receptor beta chain was carried out in a study of T cell responses to AZD1222 COVID-19 vaccine (dated by TCRdb to 2020 to 2022). Context from the whole study: AZD1222 recipients given second doses at about 4 weeks or at about 12 weeks were pooled, since spike-specific TCR depth and breadth were not found to differ between the two schedules. TCR sequencing was performed for more than 230 trial participants, of whom around 210 were given two doses of AZD1222 and about 25 were given two doses of MenACWY control vaccine. Trial participants were enrolled into age subgroups of 18-55, 56-69 and 70-plus years, which contained 148, 28 and 57 TCR-sequenced participants, respectively.

V is shortened by 5 bases, J by 0 bases, and the region joining them spans 11 bases. Inclusive of the bounding cysteine and phenylalanine, the CDR3 is 15 residues long. Only the CDR3 DNA is retained, 45 bases long and in frame from the first base. Per the germline V gene (reference sequence), MNHNY is the CDR1 and SVGAGI is the CDR2. Concerning this clone: Its antigen is still unknown. The sample holds no much larger clone one base away, and base qualities are not on file.

Overall results and qualifications from the work: Most participants were white British and females outnumbered males, and the authors suggested that clonal diversity may have been underestimated. The 56-69-year group was small, and its depth increase did not reach significance, likely because of low power. CD4 TCRs associated with the vaccine covered the entire spike protein, and the dominant responses were in regions 160-218 and 743-854. Only a handful of AZD1222 recipients were SARS-CoV-2 seropositive at baseline, limiting conclusions about previously exposed vaccinees. After two AZD1222 doses, both the breadth and the depth of spike-specific TCRs were significantly higher than at day 0 and than in MenACWY recipients. Nearly half of unique spike-specific TCRs reportedly recognized epitopes outside regions mutated in the B.1.351 and B.1.1.7 variants. No day 14 peak-response samples were available, so repertoires were characterized only after the peak T cell response.

The CDR3 regions of human TCRbeta chains were analyzed by immunosequencing. As for the original processing: TCRs in the repertoires were compared against a reference library of SARS-CoV-2-specific TCRs that had been generated with the MIRA antigen-specificity platform. Breadth was defined as the fraction of unique TCRs that were SARS-CoV-2-associated, and depth was defined as the fraction of total T cells that were SARS-CoV-2-associated. Using the MIRA data, every spike-specific TCR was mapped to the spike region that the TCR reacted to and assigned to either a CD4 or a CD8 class. Log10-transformed breadth and depth values were compared by one-way ANOVA with Sidak's multiple comparisons tests. This is the immuneACCESS table as TCRdb keeps it, with only in-frame sequences that have V and J called. A part of the clones is gone; compared with another copy, unresolved V genes explain less than half, and the rest is unexplained. The V and J calls and clone size are taken from that table; D and trimming were inferred from the DNA. In this sample the table shows approximately 130,000 clones, 93% of which occur a single time. The top ten clonotypes cover more than 2.5% of the sample.

The time point label, read with the paper, signifies: baseline before first vaccination. Samples from vaccinated people were obtained from the UK trials COV001 and COV002, which included a single-blind randomized controlled phase 2/3 trial of AZD1222 (ChAdOx1 nCoV-19) in healthy adults. Trial participant PBMC samples were collected at day 0 and day 28 after the second dose for TCRbeta chain sequencing. Here the sequenced sample was peripheral blood, taken on day 0 of AZD1222 vaccination. This TCR derives from an adult in good health. Recombination joined TRBV6-6 with TRBJ2-1, with no confident D gene call. For the CDR3, the sequence is CASSLGRDSYNEQFF. The sequenced DNA: TGTGCCAGCAGTCTAGGCAGAGACTCCTACAATGAGCAGTTCTTC.